Each of the 30 T cell receptor beta chains below was sequenced from the same sample in a study of T cell responses to AZD1222 COVID-19 vaccine. Some clones are missing from TCRdb's copy, which holds only in-frame ones; the method was immunoSEQ multiplex PCR. Of about 140,000 clones in the sample, 80% to 95% were seen once. The material was peripheral blood, obtained on day 0 of AZD1222 vaccination. The receptor set was obtained from an adult in good health.

The chain carries TRBV2 and TRBJ2-1; possibly TRBD2 for D (6 bases). Germline V gives CDR1 SNHLY, CDR2 FYNNEI. This CDR3 contains 14 residues. V was cut by 1 base and J by 7 bases, with 11 bases left in between. The CDR3 region is CASSEVPGLNEQFF. The CDR3 bases are TGTGCCAGCAGTGAAGTTCCTGGACTAAATGAGCAGTTCTTC.

This clone has just one count. This rearrangement joins TRBV9 to TRBJ1-2, with 8 bases fitting TRBD1. J lost 4 bases, V lost 3 bases, and 2 bases had no gene match. CDR1 SGDLS and CDR2 YYNGEE come from the germline V gene. This CDR3 is built from 13 residues. The CDR3 nucleotides are TGTGCCAGCAGCGCGACAGGGGCCTATGGCTACACCTTC. Its translation is CASSATGAYGYTF.

V usage is TRBV24-1 and J usage is TRBJ2-7; no firm D call. CDR1 KGHDR and CDR2 SFDVKD come from the germline V gene. Between the trimmed V and J ends, which lost 4 bases and 4 bases, there was a span of 7 bases. The CDR3 is 12 residues long. This CDR3 is CATSDEKYEQYF. The CDR3 region has the DNA TGTGCCACCAGTGACGAGAAATACGAGCAGTACTTC.

This clone was seen only once. V usage is TRBV6-5 and J usage is TRBJ1-1, with D perhaps TRBD1 (5 bases). Germline CDR1 MNHEY, CDR2 SVGAGI. Trimming took off 2 bases at V and 2 bases at J, with 9 bases between the two ends. This CDR3 region has 14 residues. In nucleotides, the CDR3 is TGTGCCAGCAGTTACACACAGGTTAACACTGAAGCTTTCTTT. Protein product: CASSYTQVNTEAFF.

The chain has TRBV28 and TRBJ1-5; possibly TRBD1 for D (6 bases). Germline V gene sequence: CDR1 MDHEN, CDR2 SYDVKM. The CDR3 extends over 15 amino acids. Trimming pared 6 bases from V and 5 bases from J, leaving 17 bases between. DNA for the CDR3: TGTGCCAGCAGAACAAATCAGGGGTATCATCAGCCCCAGCATTTT. This sequence encodes CASRTNQGYHQPQHF.

This clone appeared a single time. The rearrangement joins TRBV18 to TRBJ2-7, with D tentatively TRBD1 (5 bases). CDR1 and CDR2 (germline): KGHSH, LQKENI. The CDR3 sequence is 14 residues long. V was trimmed by 2 bases and J by 4 bases, leaving 12 bases between them. The CDR3 nucleotides read TGTGCCAGCTCACCATCGACAGCAGAATACGAGCAGTACTTC. This codes for CASSPSTAEYEQYF. Using reference TRBV18 and TRBJ2-7 for the parts outside the CDR3, the full variable domain is NAGVMQNPRHLVRRRGQEARLRCSPMKGHSHVYWYRQLPEEGLKFMVYLQKENIIDESGMPKERFSAEFPKEGPSILRIQQVVRGDSAAYFCASSPSTAEYEQYFGPGTRLTVT.

The rearrangement joins TRBV14 to TRBJ1-1; TRBD1 agrees at 8 bases. CDR3 length: 11 residues. V lost 7 bases to trimming and J lost 8 bases; unmatched junction nucleotides: 3. Germline CDR1 and CDR2: SGHDN and FVKESK. CDR3 amino acids: CASNRGGEAFF. The CDR3 nucleotides read TGTGCCAGCAACAGGGGGGGGGAAGCTTTCTTT.

This clone was recorded only once. The V gene is TRBV28, the J gene TRBJ2-7; TRBD1 matches at 8 bases. The CDR3 spans 13 residues. Trimming cost V 5 bases and J 3 bases; bases outside gene matches: 3. Germline values: CDR1 MDHEN, CDR2 SYDVKM. The CDR3 nucleotides are TGTGCCAGCAGTCTTGGACAGGGCTACGAGCAGTACTTC. Protein: CASSLGQGYEQYF.

The chain joins TRBV5-4 to TRBJ2-3; 9 bases agree with TRBD1. The CDR3 spans 13 residues. The junction had 0 bases not matched to a gene; V was cut back by 3 bases and J by 4 bases. Germline lookup yields CDR1 SGHNT and CDR2 YYREEE (reference sequence). The CDR3 is CASSWDRADTQYF. The DNA for the CDR3 is TGTGCCAGCAGCTGGGACAGGGCAGATACGCAGTATTTT.

The rearrangement uses TRBV7-6 and TRBJ1-4; no clear D gene. Germline V CDR1 and CDR2: SGHVS, FNYEAQ. CDR3 length: 15 residues. V was cut by 1 base and J by 8 bases, with 14 bases left in between. The CDR3 DNA reads TGTGCCAGCAGCTTAGTGGCCGGGTTCGGGGAAAAACTGTTTTTT. Protein: CASSLVAGFGEKLFF.

The rearrangement uses TRBV5-1 and TRBJ1-3; TRBD1 matches 8 bases. The CDR3 runs 16 residues. The germline V gene has CDR1 SGHRS and CDR2 YFSETQ. Germline trimming cut 0 bases from V and 0 bases from J; bases unmatched to any gene: 2. In nucleotides, the CDR3 is TGCGCCAGCAGCTTGGGTGACAGGGGCTCTGGAAACACCATATATTTT. Amino acids: CASSLGDRGSGNTIYF.

The chain has TRBV6-5 and TRBJ2-1; no firm D call. V gave up 4 bases and J gave up 3 bases, with 7 bases separating them. The CDR3 is made up of 13 amino acids. Looked up from germline, CDR1 is MNHEY and CDR2 is SVGAGI. The CDR3 loop reads CASSLRVYNEQFF. As DNA, the CDR3 is TGTGCCAGCAGTTTGAGAGTCTACAATGAGCAGTTCTTC.

The V and J genes are TRBV6-5 and TRBJ2-7; no clear D. CDR1 and CDR2 from the germline V gene are MNHEY and SVGAGI. This CDR3 spans 12 amino acids. Trimming cost V 6 bases and J 2 bases, with 8 bases left between them. CDR3 in DNA: TGTGCCAGCAGGGACGGAACCTACGAGCAGTACTTC. Residues: CASRDGTYEQYF.

This chain joins TRBV4-2 and TRBJ2-7, with a tentative D call TRBD1 (6 bases). This CDR3 has 15 amino acids. Germline V gene lookup returns CDR1 LGHNA and CDR2 YNFKEQ. Deletions cut 4 bases from V and 0 bases from J, with 13 bases between. The CDR3 spells CASSRLRDNSYEQYF. CDR3 sequence (DNA): TGTGCCAGCAGCCGGCTCCGGGACAACTCCTACGAGCAGTACTTC.

The CDR3 coding sequence is TGTGCCAGCAGCACTCCGGGACAGGGGTCTGCTGAAGCTTTCTTT. Encoded protein: CASSTPGQGSAEAFF. The genes are TRBV28 and TRBJ1-1, with 10 bases fitting TRBD1. This CDR3 is 15 amino acids long. Per germline, CDR1 MDHEN and CDR2 SYDVKM. The ends lost 6 bases at V and 6 bases at J; junction bases unmatched: 10.

The chain joins TRBV5-1 to TRBJ2-7; 7 bases are a match to TRBD1. The V and J ends lost 1 base and 7 bases, in that order; junction bases with no gene match: 2. Germline CDR1 reads SGHRS; CDR2 reads YFSETQ. CDR3 length equals 12 residues. DNA of the CDR3: TGCGCCAGCAGCTTGACAGGGGAAGAGCAGTACTTC. This translates into CASSLTGEEQYF.

The V and J genes are TRBV7-3 and TRBJ2-3; the match to TRBD1 covers 8 bases. Germline assignment: CDR1 SGHTA and CDR2 FQGTGA. Trimming at V came to 3 bases and at J to 7 bases, leaving 6 bases not matched to a gene. The CDR3 has 14 amino acids. In nucleotides, the CDR3 is TGTGCCAGCAGCTTGGGACAGGTGGTTCATACGCAGTATTTT. Its protein is CASSLGQVVHTQYF.

The CDR3 here is CASSFRTGGETQYF. The CDR3 nucleotides read TGTGCCAGCAGTTTTAGGACAGGGGGGGAGACCCAGTACTTC. V is TRBV28 and J is TRBJ2-5, with TRBD1 matching over 10 bases. The CDR3 extends over 14 amino acids. J was trimmed by 5 bases and V by 3 bases; bases with no gene match: 3. From germline, CDR1 is MDHEN and CDR2 SYDVKM.

The rearrangement joins TRBV28 to TRBJ1-3; maybe TRBD1 (5 bases). Germline values: CDR1 MDHEN, CDR2 SYDVKM. This CDR3 is built from 13 residues. V shed 10 bases and J shed 2 bases, with 12 bases lying between them. CDR3 nucleotides: TGTGCCACGTTCGGGGGGGCTGGAAACACCATATATTTT. Translation: CATFGGAGNTIYF.

The V call is TRBV7-2, the J call TRBJ2-3; TRBD1 agrees at 8 bases. Trimming at V came to 5 bases and at J to 6 bases, leaving 4 bases not matched to a gene. In germline, CDR1 is SGHTA, CDR2 FQGNSA. This CDR3 spans 13 amino acids. Written as DNA, the CDR3 is TGTGCCAGCAGCCCAGGGGGCGAGGATACGCAGTATTTT. Its translation: CASSPGGEDTQYF.

The chain is built from TRBV23-1 and TRBJ2-7; D may be TRBD1 or TRBD2 (6 bases each). TRBV23-1 is an ORF; its function is uncertain. There are 14 residues in the CDR3. V was pared by 7 bases and J by 3 bases, with 16 bases between. CDR3 coding DNA: TGCGCCAGCACCGGGGGCAGGGGATACTACGAGCAGTACTTC. This codes for CASTGGRGYYEQYF.

The chain links TRBV5-1 to TRBJ2-2; TRBD2 aligns across 14 bases. J gave up 4 bases and V 3 bases, and 11 bases lay outside the gene matches. The germline V gene encodes CDR1 SGHRS and CDR2 YFSETQ. The CDR3 is 19 amino acids. In DNA, the CDR3 is TGCGCCAGCAGCTCTGGACTAGCGGGGGGCCCCGATGGCACCGGGGAGCTGTTTTTT. Its translation: CASSSGLAGGPDGTGELFF.

The chain employs TRBV6-5 and TRBJ1-2; D is possibly TRBD1 (6 bases). CDR1 and CDR2 from the germline V gene are MNHEY and SVGAGI. The CDR3 loop spans 15 amino acids. Deletions cut 5 bases from V and 1 base from J, with 14 bases between. The DNA for the CDR3 is TGTGCCAGCAGTACAGGGCAGGGAGGTAACTATGGCTACACCTTC. Its translation: CASSTGQGGNYGYTF.

The rearrangement joins TRBV27 to TRBJ1-6; 8 positions agree with TRBD1. Germline V gene sequence: CDR1 MNHEY, CDR2 SMNVEV (reference sequence). This CDR3 contains 17 residues. With V trimmed by 7 bases and J by 0 bases, 8 bases remained unmatched. Here the CDR3 reads CASMTGVPSSYNSPLHF. DNA of the CDR3: TGTGCCAGCATGACAGGGGTTCCTAGCTCCTATAATTCACCCCTCCACTTT.

The V and J genes are TRBV5-4 and TRBJ2-3; D gene ambiguous. The V end lost 4 bases, the J end lost 0 bases, and 9 bases lay between the germline ends. CDR1 is SGHNT, CDR2 YYREEE, per germline (reference sequence). The CDR3 contains 14 residues. DNA of the CDR3: TGTGCCAGCAGCCTGACGGCTAGCACAGATACGCAGTATTTT. This sequence encodes CASSLTASTDTQYF. The complete variable domain, with remaining parts taken from reference TRBV5-4 and TRBJ2-3, reads ETGVTQSPTHLIKTRGQQVTLRCSSQSGHNTVSWYQQALGQGPQFIFQYYREEENGRGNFPPRFSGLQFPNYSSELNVNALELDDSALYLCASSLTASTDTQYFGPGTRLTVL.

This chain uses TRBV13 with TRBJ2-3, with TRBD1 as a possible D gene (6 bases). Germline V CDR1 and CDR2: PRHDT, FYEKMQ (reference sequence). V was trimmed by 5 bases and J by 2 bases, leaving 20 bases between them. This CDR3 comprises 17 residues. Here the CDR3 DNA reads TGTGCCAGCAGCACACCCGACTTACAGGGATCCACAGATACGCAGTATTTT. The encoded protein is CASSTPDLQGSTDTQYF.

The gene calls are TRBV5-6 and TRBJ2-3, with TRBD2 matching over 11 bases. Germline CDR1 is SGHDT and CDR2 is YYEEEE. The CDR3 extends over 16 amino acids. V lost 0 bases to trimming and J lost 5 bases; unmatched junction nucleotides: 5. This CDR3 is CASSLVAGGPGDTQYF. DNA of the CDR3: TGTGCCAGCAGCTTGGTAGCGGGAGGGCCTGGAGATACGCAGTATTTT.

This chain joins TRBV28 and TRBJ1-3; D gene ambiguous. The CDR3 consists of 15 residues. V gave up 2 bases and J gave up 0 bases, with 8 bases separating them. CDR1 and CDR2 (germline): MDHEN, SYDVKM. This chain's CDR3 is CASSLTVYSGNTIYF. CDR3 sequence (DNA): TGTGCCAGCAGTTTAACTGTGTACTCTGGAAACACCATATATTTT.

The chain joins TRBV7-6 to TRBJ1-1; D not resolved. Per the germline V gene, CDR1 is SGHVS and CDR2 is FNYEAQ. Trimming removed 3 bases from V and 0 bases from J, with 11 bases in between. The CDR3 contains 15 residues. CDR3 nucleotides: TGTGCCAGCAGCTTTGGGAGTGTGATGAACACTGAAGCTTTCTTT. Its translation: CASSFGSVMNTEAFF. The entire variable domain, with the rest obtained from reference TRBV7-6 and TRBJ1-1, is as follows: GAGVSQSPRYKVTKRGQDVALRCDPISGHVSLYWYRQALGQGPEFLTYFNYEAQQDKSGLPNDRFSAERPEGSISTLTIQRTEQRDSAMYRCASSFGSVMNTEAFFGQGTRLTVV.

The rearrangement joins TRBV19 to TRBJ1-2; TRBD1 matches 9 bases. The CDR3 is 17 amino acids. V lost 4 bases, J lost 8 bases, and 17 bases stayed unmatched. Per the germline V gene, CDR1 is LNHDA and CDR2 is SQIVND (reference sequence). The CDR3 is CASSRTGGAGRMLGYTF. The CDR3 coding sequence is TGTGCCAGTAGTAGAACAGGGGGCGCGGGACGGATGCTCGGCTACACCTTC.